The present T cell receptor (beta chain) was sequenced within a study of technical replicates of blood from a handful of donors. V lost 4 bases to trimming and J lost 5 bases; unmatched junction nucleotides: 10. The CDR3 covers 17 residues. Germline CDR1 MNHNS, CDR2 SASEGT. TCRdb's table, derived via immunoSEQ multiplex PCR, lists solely in-frame clones and lacks some. The data show under 15,000 clones, with about 95% seen just once and more than 6% held by the top ten. V usage is TRBV6-1 and J usage is TRBJ2-2; 10 bases line up with TRBD1. The TCR originated in a human donor in good health. Sequencing was carried out using PBMCs. The CDR3 DNA follows: TGTGCCAGCAGTGCGCGGGGGACAGGGGTATCGACCGGGGAGCTGTTTTTT. Its protein product is CASSARGTGVSTGELFF.